These T cell receptor beta chains were read from a single sample in a study of blood T cell repertoires in COVID-19. Profiling relied on immunoSEQ multiplex PCR, and the TCRdb table lists in-frame clones only, not all of them. This sample has around 100,000 clones, with more than 80% found just once. The sequenced material came from peripheral blood. The origin of the receptors is a woman of 80 years or more with acute or convalescent COVID-19. Both conserved end residues are part of each CDR3. D genes are given only for firm matches. Only some rows state a clone size, as once, few, many or a class for expanded clones.

V gene: TRBV7-8; J gene: TRBJ1-6; clone size: NA; D gene: TRBD1; CDR3 DNA: TGTGCCAGCAGCCAGCGGACAGGGACTAATTCACCCCTCCACTTT; CDR3 protein: CASSQRTGTNSPLHF
V gene: TRBV6-5; J gene: TRBJ1-6; clone size: NA; D gene: NA; CDR3 DNA: TGTGCCAGCAGTTACTCAACCGGGTACGGACCCCTCCACTTT; CDR3 protein: CASSYSTGYGPLHF
V gene: TRBV10-3; J gene: TRBJ2-7; clone size: NA; D gene: NA; CDR3 DNA: TGTGCCATCAGTGAGTCGGCGGGTGAGCAGTACTTC; CDR3 protein: CAISESAGEQYF
V gene: TRBV5-6; J gene: TRBJ1-1; clone size: NA; D gene: NA; CDR3 DNA: TGTGCCAGCAGCCTGACAGGGAACACTGAAGCTTTCTTT; CDR3 protein: CASSLTGNTEAFF
V gene: TRBV2; J gene: TRBJ1-4; clone size: NA; D gene: TRBD1; CDR3 DNA: TGTGCCAGCAGACACGACAGGGGGAGATTTGAAAAACTGTTTTTT; CDR3 protein: CASRHDRGRFEKLFF
V gene: TRBV2; J gene: TRBJ2-7; clone size: NA; D gene: TRBD1; CDR3 DNA: TGTGCCAGCAGTGATGTTCGGGGACAGTACGAGCAGTACTTC; CDR3 protein: CASSDVRGQYEQYF
V gene: TRBV4-2; J gene: TRBJ1-2; clone size: NA; D gene: NA; CDR3 DNA: TGTGCCAGCAGCCAAGATCAACAGAATAACTATGGCTACACCTTC; CDR3 protein: CASSQDQQNNYGYTF
V gene: TRBV5-1; J gene: TRBJ2-2; clone size: NA; D gene: NA; CDR3 DNA: TGCGCCAGCAGCTTGGGGCAGGGTAACACCGGGGAGCTGTTTTTT; CDR3 protein: CASSLGQGNTGELFF
V gene: TRBV27; J gene: TRBJ2-5; clone size: NA; D gene: NA; CDR3 DNA: TGTGCCAGCAGTTTATTAGGGGGTTTGCCCCAAGAGACCCAGTACTTC; CDR3 protein: CASSLLGGLPQETQYF
V gene: TRBV5-1; J gene: TRBJ1-2; clone size: NA; D gene: NA; CDR3 DNA: TGCGCCAGCAGCTTTGGCCAGGGGTATGGCTACACCTTC; CDR3 protein: CASSFGQGYGYTF
V gene: TRBV29-1; J gene: TRBJ1-2; clone size: few; D gene: NA; CDR3 DNA: TGCAGCGTTTTTAGCTATGGCTACACCTTC; CDR3 protein: CSVFSYGYTF
V gene: TRBV6-5; J gene: TRBJ2-2; clone size: NA; D gene: TRBD2; CDR3 DNA: TGTGCCAGCAGCGGACTAGTGCGTAGCACCGGGGAGCTGTTTTTT; CDR3 protein: CASSGLVRSTGELFF
V gene: TRBV28; J gene: TRBJ2-2; clone size: NA; D gene: TRBD2; CDR3 DNA: TGTGCCAGCAGTTTAATTTGGCTGGCGGGGGGGCTGAGGAACACCGGGGAGCTGTTTTTT; CDR3 protein: CASSLIWLAGGLRNTGELFF
V gene: TRBV18; J gene: TRBJ1-1; clone size: NA; D gene: NA; CDR3 DNA: TGTGCCAGCTCACGTGCGGGGTCGAACACTGAAGCTTTCTTT; CDR3 protein: CASSRAGSNTEAFF
V gene: TRBV4-2; J gene: TRBJ2-1; clone size: NA; D gene: TRBD2; CDR3 DNA: TGTGCCAGCAGCCAAGATCTTAGCGGGGGGAGCTCCTACAATGAGCAGTTCTTC; CDR3 protein: CASSQDLSGGSSYNEQFF
V gene: TRBV28; J gene: TRBJ1-6; clone size: NA; D gene: TRBD1; CDR3 DNA: TGTGCCAGCAGGGGGACAGGGGTCGAGAATTCACCCCTCCACTTT; CDR3 protein: CASRGTGVENSPLHF
V gene: TRBV6-6; J gene: TRBJ2-1; clone size: NA; D gene: NA; CDR3 DNA: TGTGCCAGCAGTAGAACCACTCCAGGCAGGTACAATGAGCAGTTCTTC; CDR3 protein: CASSRTTPGRYNEQFF
V gene: TRBV6-5; J gene: TRBJ1-2; clone size: NA; D gene: TRBD1; CDR3 DNA: TGTGCCAGCAAGGAGTCAGGGGGCGTCGGTGGCTACACCTTC; CDR3 protein: CASKESGGVGGYTF
V gene: TRBV24-1; J gene: TRBJ2-2; clone size: NA; D gene: TRBD1; CDR3 DNA: TGTGCCACCCGACCCGGACAGGGGGCTTCCAACACCGGGGAGCTGTTTTTT; CDR3 protein: CATRPGQGASNTGELFF
V gene: TRBV27; J gene: TRBJ2-7; clone size: NA; D gene: NA; CDR3 DNA: TGTGCCAGCAGTTTAAGTCAGGGATCCTACGAGCAGTACTTC; CDR3 protein: CASSLSQGSYEQYF
V gene: TRBV19; J gene: TRBJ1-2; clone size: NA; D gene: TRBD1; CDR3 DNA: TGTGCCAGTAGTATCCCGGGACAGGGGGTTTTCGTCTATGGCTACACCTTC; CDR3 protein: CASSIPGQGVFVYGYTF
V gene: TRBV5-5; J gene: TRBJ2-5; clone size: NA; D gene: NA; CDR3 DNA: TGTGCCAGCAGCTTGGGGGTGCGGGGCATACAACAAGAGACCCAGTACTTC; CDR3 protein: CASSLGVRGIQQETQYF
V gene: TRBV18; J gene: TRBJ1-1; clone size: NA; D gene: NA; CDR3 DNA: TGTGCCAGCTCACCACAGAACAGGGAGAACACTGAAGCTTTCTTT; CDR3 protein: CASSPQNRENTEAFF
V gene: TRBV13; J gene: TRBJ2-1; clone size: NA; D gene: NA; CDR3 DNA: TGTGCCAGCAGCTTATCCCCGGGGTTAGGAGACAATGAGCAGTTCTTC; CDR3 protein: CASSLSPGLGDNEQFF
V gene: TRBV4-2; J gene: TRBJ2-1; clone size: once; D gene: TRBD2; CDR3 DNA: TGTGCCAGCAGCAAGACTAGCGGGGGGAACAATGAGCAGTTCTTC; CDR3 protein: CASSKTSGGNNEQFF
V gene: TRBV7-8; J gene: TRBJ1-2; clone size: NA; D gene: NA; CDR3 DNA: TGTGCCAGCAGCCCAGGCCCCAACTATGGCTACACCTTC; CDR3 protein: CASSPGPNYGYTF
V gene: TRBV30; J gene: TRBJ1-2; clone size: NA; D gene: TRBD1; CDR3 DNA: TGTGCCTGGAGTACAGGGGGCCTAAGCTACACCTTC; CDR3 protein: CAWSTGGLSYTF
V gene: TRBV4-3; J gene: TRBJ1-1; clone size: few; D gene: NA; CDR3 DNA: TGCGCCAGCAGCCGGAGTCCTTGGTTGGGTGAAGCTTTCTTT; CDR3 protein: CASSRSPWLGEAFF
V gene: TRBV4-3; J gene: TRBJ2-1; clone size: once; D gene: TRBD2; CDR3 DNA: TGCGCCAGCAGCCAAGATGGCGGGGGGGCGTACAGCTCCTACAATGAGCAGTTCTTC; CDR3 protein: CASSQDGGGAYSSYNEQFF
V gene: TRBV18; J gene: TRBJ1-6; clone size: NA; D gene: NA; CDR3 DNA: TGTGCCAGCTCACCCCAGGATAGTGTCGCAGGATCACCCCTCCACTTT; CDR3 protein: CASSPQDSVAGSPLHF
V gene: TRBV6-5; J gene: TRBJ1-4; clone size: NA; D gene: NA; CDR3 DNA: TGTGCCAGCAGTTTACTCACGGGGAGTAATGAAAAACTGTTTTTT; CDR3 protein: CASSLLTGSNEKLFF
V gene: TRBV28; J gene: TRBJ1-6; clone size: NA; D gene: NA; CDR3 DNA: TGTGCCAGCAGTTCCCCTGGGCTCGGAATGCCTTCACCCCTCCACTTT; CDR3 protein: CASSSPGLGMPSPLHF
V gene: TRBV6-2/TRBV6-3; J gene: TRBJ2-6; clone size: NA; D gene: NA; CDR3 DNA: TGTGCCAGCAGTTTCGAATCGGGGGGGGCCAACGTCCTGACTTTC; CDR3 protein: CASSFESGGANVLTF
V gene: TRBV3-1/TRBV3-2; J gene: TRBJ1-5; clone size: NA; D gene: TRBD1; CDR3 DNA: TGTGCCAGCAGCCAAGCATCACAGGGGACAAGTCAGCCCCAGCATTTT; CDR3 protein: CASSQASQGTSQPQHF
V gene: TRBV5-8; J gene: TRBJ1-5; clone size: NA; D gene: NA; CDR3 DNA: TGTGCCAGCAGCTTCGGAGCCATAAGGAGCAATCAGCCCCAGCATTTT; CDR3 protein: CASSFGAIRSNQPQHF
V gene: TRBV6-6; J gene: TRBJ2-7; clone size: NA; D gene: TRBD1; CDR3 DNA: TGTGCCAGCAGTTACGAGACAGGGTCCTACGAGCAGTACTTC; CDR3 protein: CASSYETGSYEQYF
V gene: TRBV5-6; J gene: TRBJ1-3; clone size: NA; D gene: NA; CDR3 DNA: TGTGCCAGCAGCTGGTCACAGACTGGAAACACCATATATTTT; CDR3 protein: CASSWSQTGNTIYF
V gene: TRBV18; J gene: TRBJ2-6; clone size: NA; D gene: NA; CDR3 DNA: TGTGCCAGCTCACCCCAGGGGCCTGGGGCCAACGTCCTGACTTTC; CDR3 protein: CASSPQGPGANVLTF
V gene: TRBV5-1; J gene: TRBJ1-1; clone size: NA; D gene: TRBD1; CDR3 DNA: TGCGCCAGCAGCGGAGGACAGGAGAACACTGAAGCTTTCTTT; CDR3 protein: CASSGGQENTEAFF
V gene: TRBV19; J gene: TRBJ2-7; clone size: NA; D gene: NA; CDR3 DNA: TGTGCCAGTAGTTCCAGGGTCCACGAGCAGTACTTC; CDR3 protein: CASSSRVHEQYF
V gene: TRBV5-3; J gene: TRBJ2-3; clone size: NA; D gene: TRBD1; CDR3 DNA: TGTGCCAGAAGCTGGACATTCAGGGGGACCCCCGATACGCAGTATTTT; CDR3 protein: CARSWTFRGTPDTQYF
V gene: TRBV2; J gene: TRBJ2-1; clone size: NA; D gene: NA; CDR3 DNA: TGTGCCAGCAGTGCTGCCCCGAACAATTACAATGAGCAGTTCTTC; CDR3 protein: CASSAAPNNYNEQFF
V gene: TRBV28; J gene: TRBJ1-2; clone size: NA; D gene: NA; CDR3 DNA: TGTGCCAGCAGTGCCGGGGGGGGACCGTTAGGACAAACTGACATCTATGGCTACACCTTC; CDR3 protein: CASSAGGGPLGQTDIYGYTF
V gene: TRBV19; J gene: TRBJ2-2; clone size: few; D gene: TRBD1; CDR3 DNA: TGTGCCAGTAGTAAATACAGGGGGCCGAACACCGGGGAGCTGTTTTTT; CDR3 protein: CASSKYRGPNTGELFF
V gene: TRBV11-2; J gene: TRBJ2-1; clone size: NA; D gene: TRBD2; CDR3 DNA: TGTGCCAGCAGCCCGGCGGGGGGCTCCTACAATGAGCAGTTCTTC; CDR3 protein: CASSPAGGSYNEQFF
V gene: TRBV28; J gene: TRBJ2-7; clone size: NA; D gene: TRBD1; CDR3 DNA: TGTGCCAGCAGCTTTATGCCCGACAGGGTTTACGAGCAGTACTTC; CDR3 protein: CASSFMPDRVYEQYF